This TCR beta chain is drawn from a study of blood T cell repertoires in COVID-19. As for the study in general: PBMCs, B-cell-depleted T cells, or T cells provided the cDNA or gDNA that made up the material.

Per the study methods: Amplified reference gene primers provided the basis for estimating nucleated cell counts. Produced via immunoSEQ multiplex PCR; TCRdb's table is partial and in-frame only. For V, J and clone size, that table is used; D and trimming come from the DNA. Of 320,000 or so clones in the sample, approximately 88% were seen once. Self-reported history from a screening survey and questionnaire set each donor's cohort. Donors in Cohort 3 who had recovered were those with two negative PCRs, healthcare professional clearance, or resolution of their symptoms. The CDR3 spans 15 residues. Deletions cut 2 bases from V and 3 bases from J, with 14 bases between. Germline lookup yields CDR1 MDHEN and CDR2 SYDVKM.

The sequenced sample consisted of PBMCs or T cells enriched from blood (not recorded which). This chain uses TRBV28 with TRBJ2-7; D is possibly TRBD2 (6 bases). This TCR was recovered from a man aged 25 to 40 who had recovered from COVID-19. The CDR3 DNA follows: TGTGCCAGCAGTTTAGCCCCGGAGGGGCACTACGAGCAGTACTTC. Translated: CASSLAPEGHYEQYF.